This TCR beta chain came from a study of T-cell reconstitution after alpha-beta-depleted transplantation in children. Whole-study findings and limits: High day-60 TCRbeta diversity in some patients came from surviving recipient T cells and thymic progenitors. Once a year had passed after transplant, T-cell counts and diversity came mostly from newly produced T cells.

With respect to this clonotype: Antigen: not known.

The CDR3 covers 13 residues. Germline V CDR1 and CDR2: SGHVS, FQNEAQ. Trimming cost V 6 bases and J 7 bases; bases outside gene matches: 8. Molecular barcoding with unique molecular identifiers was used for the TCRbeta library. Each CDR3 protein is one row after TCRdb ran MiXCR on the PCR reads. The profile shows 200,000 to 300,000 distinct CDR3 sequences, roughly 8% of them singletons. Sequencing used PBMCs, mostly from graft donor cells, obtained 180 days after TCRalphabeta/CD19-depleted stem cell transplant. This sequence joins TRBV7-8 and TRBJ2-7; 8 bases agree with TRBD1. The sequence came from a male patient under 18 who had a stem cell transplant for acute lymphoblastic leukemia, so the T cells may come from the graft donor. As DNA, the CDR3 is TGTGCCAGCAGTTATAACAGGGGGAGTGAGCAGTACTTC. Encoded protein: CASSYNRGSEQYF.